Following are 31 T cell receptor beta chains from one sample sequenced in a study of blood T cells in healthy people across ages. PCR was performed a second time for about 7 to 11 cycles using a sample-barcoded 5' primer and a J-beta primer mix. In TCRdb, the 5' RACE reads were re-called with MiXCR into one record per CDR3 protein. The sample contains more than 650,000 distinct CDR3 sequences, over 20% of which appear only once. The material sequenced was blood. The receptors originated from an older man in good health.

The V and J genes are TRBV6-2 or TRBV6-3 and TRBJ2-3; TRBD2 matches at 8 bases. From germline, CDR1 is MNHEY and CDR2 SVGEGT. V shed 6 bases and J 5 bases; nucleotides not matched to a gene: 7. CDR3 size: 14 residues. The CDR3 DNA sequence: TGTGCCAGCAGGAGGAGCGGGAGAGGAGATACGCAGTATTTT. Amino acids: CASRRSGRGDTQYF.

Only a few counts were recorded for this clonotype. This sequence may be a read error, since a much larger clone differs from it by one base. The gene calls are TRBV12-3 or TRBV12-4 and TRBJ2-2; no reliable D call. The ends were cut back, 3 bases at V and 4 bases at J, with 6 bases in the middle. The CDR3 contains 13 residues. The CDR3, as DNA: TGTGCCAGCAGTTTTCAGCCCACCGGGGAGCTGTTTTTT. Translation: CASSFQPTGELFF.

The chain links TRBV11-3 to TRBJ1-2, with D possibly TRBD1 on 6 matching bases. The CDR3 sequence is 12 residues long. In germline, CDR1 is SGHNT, CDR2 YENEEA. V was trimmed by 10 bases and J by 6 bases, leaving 15 bases between them. The CDR3 nucleotides are TGTGCCATAGGGGAGGGGGGACATGGCTACACCTTC. Encoded protein: CAIGEGGHGYTF. The full variable domain, completed using reference TRBV11-3 and TRBJ1-2, is EAGVVQSPRYKIIEKKQPVAFWCNPISGHNTLYWYLQNLGQGPELLIRYENEEAVDDSQLPKDRFSAERLKGVDSTLKIQPAELGDSAVYLCAIGEGGHGYTFGSGTRLTVV.

The DNA of the CDR3 is TGTGCCGGATCAGGGACCAACACCGGGGAGCTGTTTTTT. Residues: CAGSGTNTGELFF. The chain has TRBV6-6 and TRBJ2-2; perhaps D is TRBD1 or TRBD2 (5 bases each). This CDR3 is 13 amino acids long. V gave up 11 bases and J gave up 2 bases, with 12 bases separating them. Per the germline V gene, CDR1 is MNHNY and CDR2 is SVGAGI (reference sequence).

Ten or more counts support this clonotype. This rearrangement joins TRBV5-6 to TRBJ1-6; no definite D call. Trimming cost V 0 bases and J 14 bases, with 9 bases left between them. CDR3 length: 12 residues. Germline lookup yields CDR1 SGHDT and CDR2 YYEEEE. The CDR3 here is CASSLDRIALHF. The DNA for the CDR3 is TGTGCCAGCAGCTTGGACCGCATCGCCCTCCACTTT.

The chain couples TRBV7-7 to TRBJ2-1; 8 bases line up with TRBD2. CDR3 length: 15 residues. With V trimmed by 2 bases and J by 6 bases, 6 bases remained unmatched. The V gene's germline CDR1 is SSHAT and CDR2 FNYEAQ (reference sequence). The CDR3 bases are TGTGCCAGCAGCTTAAGGGGCGGGGGGATCAATGAGCAGTTCTTC. Its translation is CASSLRGGGINEQFF. Filled out from reference TRBV7-7 and TRBJ2-1, the complete variable domain reads GAGVSQSPRYKVTKRGQDVTLRCDPISSHATLYWYQQALGQGPEFLTYFNYEAQPDKSGLPSDRFSAERPEGSISTLTIQRTEQRDSAMYRCASSLRGGGINEQFFGPGTRLTVL.

This clonotype was counted only a few times. This chain uses TRBV20-1 with TRBJ2-1; 7 bases line up with TRBD2. V shed 6 bases, J shed 7 bases, and the junction held 21 bases outside the gene matches. This CDR3 has 17 residues. Per germline, CDR1 DFQATT and CDR2 SNEGSKA (reference sequence). The CDR3 region has the DNA TGCAGTGCCCGCCAACCCGGCAGGGCGGGAGTGAAAAATGAGCAGTTCTTC. It codes for CSARQPGRAGVKNEQFF.

This clonotype was observed at least ten times. The rearrangement joins TRBV4-1 to TRBJ2-3; D ambiguous. This CDR3 is built from 14 residues. Trimming cost V 0 bases and J 8 bases, with 12 bases left between them. In germline, CDR1 is MGHRA, CDR2 YSYEKL. This CDR3 is CASSQDQFPSTQYF. In DNA form, the CDR3 reads TGCGCCAGCAGCCAAGATCAGTTCCCAAGTACGCAGTATTTT.

This clonotype was counted a few times. The gene calls are TRBV10-3 and TRBJ1-2, with D perhaps matching TRBD1 (6 bases). Trimming took off 8 bases at V and 6 bases at J, with 19 bases between the two ends. Germline V gene lookup returns CDR1 ENHRY and CDR2 SYGVKD. The CDR3 consists of 14 residues. In DNA form, the CDR3 reads TGTGCCATCGGTACACTACAGGGAGTTAATGGCTACACCTTC. Residues: CAIGTLQGVNGYTF.

The chain has TRBV29-1 and TRBJ2-2; 10 nucleotides align to TRBD1. The germline V gene has CDR1 SQVTM and CDR2 ANQGSEA. The CDR3 extends over 12 amino acids. V lost 7 bases to trimming and J lost 6 bases; unmatched junction nucleotides: 2. The CDR3 reads CSGGQGAGELFF. The CDR3 DNA is TGCAGCGGAGGACAGGGGGCCGGGGAGCTGTTTTTT.

Only a few counts were recorded for this clonotype. This chain connects TRBV7-2 to TRBJ2-3; D is undetermined. The CDR3 is made up of 14 amino acids. V lost 1 base and J lost 4, with 9 bases in between. The germline V gene has CDR1 SGHTA and CDR2 FQGNSA. The CDR3: CASSLGLDPDTQYF. The DNA of the CDR3 is TGTGCCAGCAGCTTAGGGTTGGATCCAGATACGCAGTATTTT.

The chain employs TRBV11-2 and TRBJ2-5, with TRBD2 matching over 7 bases. Near its end, the DNA agrees better with TRBJ2-7, so the J call may be wrong. CDR3 size: 17 residues. Germline V gene sequence: CDR1 SGHAT, CDR2 FQNNGV. This CDR3 is CASSRRRSGATPYEQYF. CDR3 in DNA: TGTGCCAGCAGCCGACGACGCAGCGGGGCAACCCCCTACGAGCAGTACTTC.

This sequence joins TRBV7-9 and TRBJ1-2; D might be TRBD1 (6 bases). V dropped 11 bases and J dropped 5 bases, with 15 bases sitting between them. The CDR3 contains 12 residues. CDR1 and CDR2 (germline): SEHNR, FQNEAQ (reference sequence). The CDR3 loop is CAFRGEKYGYTF. The CDR3 DNA reads TGTGCCTTCAGGGGAGAGAAATATGGCTACACCTTC. Filled out from reference TRBV7-9 and TRBJ1-2, the complete variable domain reads DTGVSQNPRHKITKRGQNVTFRCDPISEHNRLYWYRQTLGQGPEFLTYFQNEAQLEKSRLLSDRFSAERPKGSFSTLEIQRTEQGDSAMYLCAFRGEKYGYTFGSGTRLTVV.

The chain employs TRBV5-1 and TRBJ1-1, with TRBD1 identical over 10 bases. With 4 bases clipped from V and 0 bases from J, the junction kept 3 bases outside the gene matches. Germline V lookup: CDR1 SGHRS, CDR2 YFSETQ. This CDR3 spans 15 amino acids. The CDR3 DNA is TGCGCCAGCAGCCGGACAGGGGGGATGAACACTGAAGCTTTCTTT. As protein: CASSRTGGMNTEAFF.

This clonotype has just a few counts. The chain combines TRBV12-3 or TRBV12-4 with TRBJ1-1, with D possibly being TRBD1 (5 bases). Trimming pared 5 bases from V and 2 bases from J, leaving 12 bases between. The CDR3 loop spans 14 amino acids. The CDR3 here is CASSPQAINTEAFF. For the CDR3, the DNA is TGTGCCAGCAGTCCACAGGCAATCAACACTGAAGCTTTCTTT.

This clonotype was observed a handful of times. The V call is TRBV5-1, the J call TRBJ2-5, with D maybe TRBD1 (5 bases). The germline CDR1 and CDR2 sequences are SGHRS and YFSETQ. This CDR3 is 15 amino acids long. The V end was cut by 2 bases, the J end by 5 bases, with 16 bases between. The CDR3 protein is CASSFGANSRETQYF. The CDR3 DNA reads TGCGCCAGCAGCTTTGGGGCCAACAGTCGGGAGACCCAGTACTTC.

The CDR3 nucleotides read TGTGCCAGCAGTTACAGGGGGTCGGACGAGCAGTACGTC. It encodes CASSYRGSDEQYV. This chain links TRBV6-2 or TRBV6-3 with TRBJ2-7, with D perhaps TRBD1 (6 bases). V shed 2 bases and J shed 5 bases, with 10 bases lying between them. Germline V lookup: CDR1 MNHEY, CDR2 SVGEGT. CDR3 length: 13 amino acids.

V and J are TRBV24-1 and TRBJ2-6; tentative D call: TRBD1 (6 bases). This CDR3 comprises 17 residues. Germline CDR1 KGHDR, CDR2 SFDVKD. Trimming cost V 0 bases and J 2 bases, with 10 bases left between them. The DNA for the CDR3 is TGTGCCACCAGTGATTTGCCTACAGGGCCTGGGGCCAACGTCCTGACTTTC. Protein: CATSDLPTGPGANVLTF.

The chain links TRBV6-5 to TRBJ2-5, with a tentative D call TRBD1 (6 bases). Germline-derived CDR1 and CDR2 are MNHEY and SVGAGI. Deletions cut 3 bases from V and 5 bases from J, with 19 bases between. The CDR3 is 16 amino acids. CDR3 in amino acids: CASSYYPAGARETQYF. In nucleotides, the CDR3 is TGTGCCAGCAGTTATTACCCGGCAGGGGCCCGCGAGACCCAGTACTTC.

Here the CDR3 DNA reads TGTGCCAGCCGTGTCACAGGGTCGCCTGGCTACACCTTC. Protein sequence: CASRVTGSPGYTF. The chain joins TRBV19 to TRBJ1-2; D is possibly TRBD1 (6 bases). The germline V gene has CDR1 LNHDA and CDR2 SQIVND (reference sequence). The V gene lost 9 bases and the J gene lost 7 bases, with 18 bases spanning the gap. The CDR3 loop spans 13 amino acids.

The rearrangement links TRBV3-1 to TRBJ2-3; D possibly corresponds to TRBD2 (6 bases). Germline CDR1 and CDR2: LGHDT and YNNKEL (reference sequence). The CDR3 is 12 residues long. V lost 1 base to trimming and J lost 8 bases, with 7 bases between them. This CDR3 is CASSQGDFTQYF. CDR3 bases: TGTGCCAGCAGCCAAGGGGACTTTACGCAGTATTTT.

This clonotype came up a few times. V and J are TRBV28 and TRBJ2-3; the match to TRBD2 covers 7 bases. The V and J ends lost 6 bases and 8 bases, in that order; junction bases with no gene match: 11. There are 14 residues in the CDR3. Germline-derived CDR1 and CDR2 are MDHEN and SYDVKM. The CDR3 nucleotides read TGTGCCAGCAGGACCCATGGCGGGGGAGTTACGCAGTATTTT. It yields the protein CASRTHGGGVTQYF.

The chain carries TRBV5-1 and TRBJ2-6; D unclear. Germline CDR1 reads SGHRS; CDR2 reads YFSETQ. The CDR3 is 16 amino acids. Trimming removed 1 base at V and 0 bases at J, with 8 bases between. CDR3 sequence reads: CASSLPINSGANVLTF. In DNA, the CDR3 is TGCGCCAGCAGCTTGCCCATCAACTCTGGGGCCAACGTCCTGACTTTC. Using reference TRBV5-1 and TRBJ2-6 for the parts outside the CDR3, the full variable domain is KAGVTQTPRYLIKTRGQQVTLSCSPISGHRSVSWYQQTPGQGLQFLFEYFSETQRNKGNFPGRFSGRQFSNSRSEMNVSTLELGDSALYLCASSLPINSGANVLTFGAGSRLTVL.

On this clonotype itself: A junction boundary mismatches the germline segment, possibly from a read error. The genes are TRBV27 and TRBJ2-1; 11 nucleotides match TRBD2. CDR1 and CDR2 (germline): MNHEY, SMNVEV (reference sequence). CDR3 length: 16 amino acids. The CDR3 bases are TGTGCCAGCAGTCCGAGACTAGCGGGGAACTACAATGAACAGTTCTTC. Translation: CASSPRLAGNYNEQFF.

This clonotype was seen a few times. This chain connects TRBV12-3 or TRBV12-4 to TRBJ1-5; D is uncertain. The CDR3 runs to 15 residues. The V gene lost 6 bases and the J gene lost 0 bases, with 12 bases spanning the gap. The chain's CDR3 is CASRVGPDSNQPQHF. The CDR3 DNA sequence: TGTGCCAGCAGGGTGGGCCCCGATAGCAATCAGCCCCAGCATTTT.

This clonotype was seen a few times. The chain carries TRBV19 and TRBJ2-3; 11 nucleotides match TRBD2. From germline, CDR1 is LNHDA and CDR2 SQIVND (reference sequence). There are 15 residues in the CDR3. V shed 3 bases and J 4 bases; nucleotides not matched to a gene: 3. This CDR3 is CASSITSGSSDTQYF. CDR3 nucleotide sequence: TGTGCCAGTAGTATCACTAGCGGGAGCTCAGATACGCAGTATTTT. Combining the CDR3 with reference TRBV19 and TRBJ2-3 gives the whole variable domain DGGITQSPKYLFRKEGQNVTLSCEQNLNHDAMYWYRQDPGQGLRLIYYSQIVNDFQKGDIAEGYSVSREKKESFPLTVTSAQKNPTAFYLCASSITSGSSDTQYFGPGTRLTVL.

The rearrangement joins TRBV6-6 to TRBJ1-3; a weak D match, TRBD1 (5 bases). This CDR3 region has 14 residues. The germline gives CDR1 MNHNY, CDR2 SVGAGI (reference sequence). V was trimmed by 4 bases and J by 4 bases, leaving 11 bases between them. This CDR3 reads CASSSPQEGNTIYF. DNA for the CDR3: TGTGCCAGCAGTTCCCCACAGGAGGGAAACACCATATATTTT.

CDR3 region: CASTGTGGAYGYTF. The CDR3 nucleotides are TGTGCCAGCACCGGGACAGGGGGCGCTTATGGCTACACCTTC. This chain uses TRBV3-1 with TRBJ1-2, with TRBD1 matching 12 bases. V was pared by 7 bases and J by 5 bases, with 5 bases of the junction left unmatched. CDR1 and CDR2 (germline): LGHDT, YNNKEL (reference sequence). This CDR3 region has 14 residues.

The chain uses TRBV20-1 and TRBJ1-1; 7 nucleotides agree with TRBD1. With V trimmed by 5 bases and J by 5 bases, 8 bases remained unmatched. There are 13 residues in the CDR3. Per the germline V gene, CDR1 is DFQATT and CDR2 is SNEGSKA (reference sequence). As DNA, the CDR3 is TGCAGTGCTCCACAGGGGAGAGGGACTGAAGCTTTCTTT. As protein: CSAPQGRGTEAFF.

The chain recombines TRBV3-1 with TRBJ2-7; a weak D match, TRBD1 (6 bases). The CDR3 is made up of 12 amino acids. Germline V gives CDR1 LGHDT, CDR2 YNNKEL (reference sequence). V dropped 3 bases and J dropped 7 bases, with 10 bases sitting between them. The CDR3 protein is CASSQGAREQYF. The CDR3 nucleotides are TGTGCCAGCAGCCAGGGGGCGAGGGAGCAGTACTTC.

This clonotype showed up just a few times. The rearrangement joins TRBV6-5 to TRBJ1-4; D is possibly TRBD1 (5 bases). The CDR3 has 15 residues. Between the trimmed V and J ends, which lost 2 bases and 5 bases, there was a span of 12 bases. Per germline, CDR1 MNHEY and CDR2 SVGAGI. CDR3 bases: TGTGCCAGCAGTTACGGGGCCGCGTTAAATGAAAAACTGTTTTTT. Translating it yields CASSYGAALNEKLFF.